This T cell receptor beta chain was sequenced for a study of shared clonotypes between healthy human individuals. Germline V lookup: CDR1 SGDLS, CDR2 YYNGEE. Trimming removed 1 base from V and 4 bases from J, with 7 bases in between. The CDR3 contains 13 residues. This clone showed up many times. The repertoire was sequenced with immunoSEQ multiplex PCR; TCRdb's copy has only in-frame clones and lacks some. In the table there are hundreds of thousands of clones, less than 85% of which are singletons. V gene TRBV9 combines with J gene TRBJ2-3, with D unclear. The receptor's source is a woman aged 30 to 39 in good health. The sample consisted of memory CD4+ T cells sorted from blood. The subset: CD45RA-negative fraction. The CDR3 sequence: CASSVKWPDTQYF. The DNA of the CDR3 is TGTGCCAGCAGCGTAAAATGGCCAGATACGCAGTATTTT.